This section outlines one T cell receptor beta chain sequence together with its context. Its antigen is still unknown. This sample was included in a study of blood T cells in healthy people across ages. General study results and limits: TCR beta diversity per million T cells fell roughly linearly with age. Researchers said unsorted PBMCs prevented a conclusive naive versus antigen-experienced comparison.

For every donor, a draw yielded approximately 9.9 milliliters of peripheral blood. Trimming at V came to 2 bases and at J to 3 bases, leaving 6 bases not matched to a gene. CDR3 length: 15 amino acids. CDR1 is MGHRA, CDR2 YSYEKL, per germline. A second roughly 6 to 12 cycle PCR used barcoded and J-beta primers. Every cDNA was tagged by a template-switch adaptor with 12 random nucleotides. TCRdb reprocessed the 5' RACE reads via MiXCR and lists one record per CDR3 protein. The sample yields some 900,000 distinct CDR3 sequences, about 48% seen once. The chain has TRBV4-1 and TRBJ1-2; 7 bases align to TRBD1. Sequenced sample: blood. This clonotype originated in a man aged 30 to 45 in good health. This chain's CDR3 is CASSQSGDRDYGYTF. The CDR3 nucleotides are TGCGCCAGCAGCCAAAGTGGAGACAGGGACTATGGCTACACCTTC.